These 13 T cell receptor beta chains share one sample of origin, sequenced in a study of blood T cell repertoires in COVID-19. Data came from immunoSEQ multiplex PCR; TCRdb stores just in-frame clones and leaves some out. This sample yields fewer than 300,000 clones, of which 86% are seen a single time; roughly 15% belongs to the top ten. The sample taken for sequencing was PBMCs or T cells enriched from blood (not recorded which). Receptors originate from a man aged 18 to 29 who had recovered from COVID-19.

On this clone: Other DNA sequences within the sample encode an identical CDR3. The chain is built from TRBV6-5 and TRBJ1-2; possibly TRBD1 for D (5 bases). This CDR3 contains 15 residues. Germline-derived CDR1 and CDR2 are MNHEY and SVGAGI. V was shortened by 0 bases and J by 4 bases, with 12 bases between the two germline ends. DNA for the CDR3: TGTGCCAGCAGTTACTCGAGGAGGGGCGGCTATGGCTACACCTTC. It encodes CASSYSRRGGYGYTF.

V and J are TRBV19 and TRBJ2-2, with TRBD1 as a possible D gene (5 bases). Trimming cost V 7 bases and J 8 bases, with 17 bases left between them. Germline V gene data show CDR1 as LNHDA and CDR2 as SQIVND (reference sequence). The CDR3 is 14 amino acids. The CDR3 bases are TGTGCCAGTACCCGGTCAGGGAAGAGAGGGGAGCTGTTTTTT. This codes for CASTRSGKRGELFF.

CDR3 coding DNA: TGTGCCAGCAGCTTATGGACTAGCGGGATACGCCCCTCCTACGAGCAGTACTTC. Its protein product is CASSLWTSGIRPSYEQYF. This chain connects TRBV11-3 to TRBJ2-7, with TRBD2 identical over 12 bases. From germline, CDR1 is SGHNT and CDR2 YENEEA. The CDR3 runs to 18 residues. With V trimmed by 2 bases and J by 0 bases, 8 bases remained unmatched. The full variable domain, in which reference TRBV11-3 and TRBJ2-7 provide the parts outside the CDR3, is EAGVVQSPRYKIIEKKQPVAFWCNPISGHNTLYWYLQNLGQGPELLIRYENEEAVDDSQLPKDRFSAERLKGVDSTLKIQPAELGDSAVYLCASSLWTSGIRPSYEQYFGPGTRLTVT.

V and J are TRBV5-1 and TRBJ1-2, with unresolved D. Germline V lookup: CDR1 SGHRS, CDR2 YFSETQ. The CDR3 has 14 amino acids. The V end was cut by 3 bases, the J end by 0 bases, with 9 bases between. The CDR3 sequence is CASSSMTPNYGYTF. The CDR3 nucleotides are TGCGCCAGCAGCTCAATGACACCTAACTATGGCTACACCTTC.

The chain combines TRBV3-1 (or the pseudogene TRBV3-2) with TRBJ1-6, with D uncertain. The CDR3 length is 14 residues. V was clipped by 0 bases and J by 6 bases, with 6 bases between them. Germline V gives CDR1 LGHDT, CDR2 YNNKEL (reference sequence). The CDR3 nucleotides are TGTGCCAGCAGCCAAGATGCCGGTAATTCACCCCTCCACTTT. It yields the protein CASSQDAGNSPLHF.

The gene calls are TRBV4-1 and TRBJ2-1, with 12 bases matching TRBD2. V gave up 0 bases and J gave up 7 bases; unmatched junction bases: 10. Germline V lookup: CDR1 MGHRA, CDR2 YSYEKL. CDR3 length equals 18 residues. The CDR3 sequence: CASSQDGGTSGFRNEQFF. The DNA of the CDR3 is TGCGCCAGCAGCCAAGATGGGGGGACTAGCGGGTTTCGGAATGAGCAGTTCTTC.

CDR3 loop: CASSLGTENQPQHF. CDR3 DNA: TGCGCCAGCAGCCTCGGGACTGAGAATCAGCCCCAGCATTTT. This sequence joins TRBV5-1 and TRBJ1-5; TRBD1 is a possible D gene (5 bases). CDR3 length equals 14 residues. The ends were cut back, 4 bases at V and 4 bases at J, with 12 bases in the middle. The germline V gene has CDR1 SGHRS and CDR2 YFSETQ.

The V gene is TRBV2, the J gene TRBJ2-7; a weak D match, TRBD2 (5 bases). Trimming shortened V by 2 bases and J by 1 base, and 9 bases separated the two germline ends. The germline V gene has CDR1 SNHLY and CDR2 FYNNEI. The CDR3 has 14 residues. The CDR3: CASSERGRSYEQYF. The CDR3 nucleotides read TGTGCCAGCAGTGAAAGAGGGCGGTCCTACGAGCAGTACTTC.

The chain recombines TRBV30 with TRBJ1-1; D unresolved. CDR3 length: 16 amino acids. V lost 2 bases and J lost 5, with 21 bases in between. CDR1 is GTSNPN and CDR2 is SVGIG in the germline V gene (reference sequence). CDR3 in amino acids: CAWSPIIGSGITEAFF. CDR3 sequence (DNA): TGTGCCTGGAGTCCAATTATCGGCTCGGGGATAACTGAAGCTTTCTTT.

V gene TRBV29-1 combines with J gene TRBJ2-2; 7 bases align to TRBD2. Germline trimming cut 5 bases from V and 7 bases from J; bases unmatched to any gene: 4. The CDR3 runs to 12 residues. CDR1 SQVTM and CDR2 ANQGSEA come from the germline V gene. The CDR3 is CSVWEGNGELFF. In nucleotides, the CDR3 is TGCAGCGTTTGGGAGGGCAACGGGGAGCTGTTTTTT.

The rearrangement uses TRBV2 and TRBJ1-6; D is unclear. Germline V gives CDR1 SNHLY, CDR2 FYNNEI. Trimming removed 2 bases at V and 0 bases at J, with 8 bases between. The CDR3 is 16 residues long. CDR3 DNA sequence: TGTGCCAGCAGTGAAACTGCGAGCTCCTATAATTCACCCCTCCACTTT. Translating gives CASSETASSYNSPLHF.

This chain joins TRBV14 and TRBJ2-1; TRBD2 agrees at 10 bases. The CDR3 sequence is 15 residues long. Germline-derived CDR1 and CDR2 are SGHDN and FVKESK. With V trimmed by 4 bases and J by 8 bases, 8 bases remained unmatched. The CDR3 loop is CASSPLAGVIHEQFF. The CDR3 DNA reads as TGTGCCAGCAGCCCCCTAGCGGGAGTTATCCATGAGCAGTTCTTC.

V is TRBV7-9 and J is TRBJ1-4, with D possibly being TRBD1 (6 bases). Trimming pared 2 bases from V and 8 bases from J, leaving 15 bases between. The CDR3 extends over 15 amino acids. The germline V gene encodes CDR1 SEHNR and CDR2 FQNEAQ (reference sequence). The CDR3 DNA reads TGTGCCAGCAGCTTAATAAGGGGGACGAGCGAAAAACTGTTTTTT. It specifies CASSLIRGTSEKLFF.